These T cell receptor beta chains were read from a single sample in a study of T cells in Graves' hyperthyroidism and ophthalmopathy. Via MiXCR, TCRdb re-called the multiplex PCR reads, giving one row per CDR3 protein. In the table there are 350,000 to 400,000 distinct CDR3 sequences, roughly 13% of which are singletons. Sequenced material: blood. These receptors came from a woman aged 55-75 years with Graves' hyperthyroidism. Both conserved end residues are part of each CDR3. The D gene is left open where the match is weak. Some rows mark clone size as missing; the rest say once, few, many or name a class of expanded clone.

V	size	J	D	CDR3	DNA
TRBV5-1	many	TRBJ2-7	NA	CASSRDGGSYEQYF	TGCGCCAGCAGCCGGGACGGCGGCTCCTACGAGCAGTACTTC
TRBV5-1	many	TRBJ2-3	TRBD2	CASSVLAGTTDTQYF	TGCGCCAGCAGCGTACTAGCGGGAACAACAGATACGCAGTATTTT
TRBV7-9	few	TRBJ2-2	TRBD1	CASSPRVAGGTGELFF	TGTGCCAGCAGCCCGCGGGTGGCAGGGGGCACCGGGGAGCTGTTTTTT
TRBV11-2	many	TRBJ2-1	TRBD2	CASSAIAGISYNEQFF	TGTGCCAGCAGCGCTATAGCGGGAATCTCCTACAATGAGCAGTTCTTC
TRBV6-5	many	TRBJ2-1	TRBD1	CASRWTGGNEQFF	TGTGCCAGCAGATGGACAGGGGGCAATGAGCAGTTCTTC
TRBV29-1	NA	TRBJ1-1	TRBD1	CSVGGQGGAEAFF	TGCAGCGTGGGGGGACAGGGGGGAGCTGAAGCTTTCTTT
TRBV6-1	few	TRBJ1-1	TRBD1	CASSPTGIAFF	TGTGCCAGCAGTCCGACAGGGATAGCTTTCTTT
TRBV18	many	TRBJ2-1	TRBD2	CASSPSVAGNNEQFF	TGTGCCAGCTCACCCTCCGTAGCGGGAAACAATGAGCAGTTCTTC
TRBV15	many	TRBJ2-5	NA	CATSRGTEGVETQYF	TGTGCCACCAGCAGAGGGACGGAGGGGGTTGAGACCCAGTACTTC
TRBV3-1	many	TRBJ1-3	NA	CASSQDGVVSGNTIYF	TGTGCCAGCAGCCAAGACGGGGTTGTCTCTGGAAACACCATATATTTT
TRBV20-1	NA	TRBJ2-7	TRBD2	CSASDPSGSSYEQYF	TGCAGTGCTAGTGATCCTAGCGGGAGCTCCTACGAGCAGTACTTC
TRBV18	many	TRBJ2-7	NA	CASSARQASYEQYF	TGTGCCAGCTCAGCCAGACAGGCCTCCTACGAGCAGTACTTC
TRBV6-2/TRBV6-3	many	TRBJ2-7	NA	CASSTRGEQYF	TGTGCCAGCAGTACCCGAGGGGAGCAGTACTTC
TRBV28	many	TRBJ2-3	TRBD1	CASSSPGQGWLGTQYF	TGTGCCAGCAGTTCTCCGGGACAGGGTTGGTTAGGTACGCAGTATTTT
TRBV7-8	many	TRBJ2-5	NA	CASSLVSRQETQYF	TGTGCCAGCAGCTTAGTAAGCAGGCAAGAGACCCAGTACTTC
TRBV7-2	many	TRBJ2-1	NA	CASMAGTYNEQFF	TGTGCCAGCATGGCGGGAACCTACAATGAGCAGTTCTTC
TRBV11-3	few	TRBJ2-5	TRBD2	CASSPRTSGSQETQYF	TGTGCCAGCAGCCCCCGGACTAGCGGGAGCCAAGAGACCCAGTACTTC
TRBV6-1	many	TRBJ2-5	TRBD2	CASSEGLAVGETQYF	TGTGCCAGCAGTGAGGGACTAGCGGTCGGAGAGACCCAGTACTTC
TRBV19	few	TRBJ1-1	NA	CASSMGGWGTEAFF	TGTGCCAGTAGTATGGGGGGATGGGGAACTGAAGCTTTCTTT
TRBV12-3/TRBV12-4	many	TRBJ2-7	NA	CASSLWGDEQYF	TGTGCCAGCAGTTTGTGGGGGGACGAGCAGTACTTC
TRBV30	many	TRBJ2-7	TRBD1	CAWNLGQGKWDEQYF	TGTGCCTGGAACCTCGGACAGGGAAAGTGGGACGAGCAGTACTTC
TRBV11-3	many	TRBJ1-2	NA	CASSPGTYGYTF	TGTGCCAGCAGCCCCGGGACTTATGGCTACACCTTC
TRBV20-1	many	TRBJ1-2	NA	CSARDWDVNGYTF	TGCAGTGCTAGAGATTGGGACGTAAATGGCTACACCTTC
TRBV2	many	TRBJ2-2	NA	CASTPGHSNTGELFF	TGTGCCAGCACCCCGGGACACTCGAACACCGGGGAGCTGTTTTTT
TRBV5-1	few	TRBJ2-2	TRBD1	CASSRLDTGAGELFF	TGCGCCAGCAGCCGACTTGACACAGGGGCCGGGGAGCTGTTTTTT
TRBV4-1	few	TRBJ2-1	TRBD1	CASTTGQGVVNEQFF	TGCGCCAGCACCACGGGACAGGGGGTTGTAAATGAGCAGTTCTTC
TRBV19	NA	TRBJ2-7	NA	CATSGAFYEQYF	TGTGCCACCTCCGGGGCTTTCTACGAGCAGTACTTC
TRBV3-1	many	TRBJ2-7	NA	CASSPTPGGGIYEQYF	TGTGCCAGCAGCCCCACCCCGGGGGGCGGGATCTACGAGCAGTACTTC
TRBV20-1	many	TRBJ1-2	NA	CSAQDGRNYGYTF	TGCAGTGCCCAGGACGGCCGTAACTATGGCTACACCTTC
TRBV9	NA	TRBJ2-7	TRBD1	CASSPVRDSTYEQYF	TGTGCCAGCAGCCCGGTCCGGGACAGTACCTACGAGCAGTACTTC